The T cell receptor (beta chain) under discussion was sequenced for a study of PD-1 blockade in classical Hodgkin lymphoma. Study results and limitations: Why the repertoires differ is still unclear, perhaps disease activity or prior therapy. Baseline diversity resembling that of newly diagnosed patients was seen in complete responders.

Profiled with immunoSEQ multiplex PCR; TCRdb holds only in-frame clones, not every one. Of about 20,000 clones listed, nearly 75% are singletons. This clone was counted a few times. Its specificity is not known. Relapses following autologous stem cell transplantation were seen in all patients, with brentuximab vedotin exposure varying. Each best response was a complete response, a partial response or progressive disease. V trimming: 4 bases; J trimming: 6 bases; junction bases outside the gene matches: 19. The CDR3 runs 18 residues. Germline assignment: CDR1 MNHNS and CDR2 SASEGT. The V call is TRBV6-1, the J call TRBJ2-7; 9 bases match TRBD1. The sequences come from peripheral blood mononuclear cells (PBMCs), collected before the second cycle of nivolumab. The TCR sequence derives from a human donor with classical Hodgkin lymphoma. CDR3 sequence: CASSGVQGARGPLGEQYF. The DNA of the CDR3 is TGTGCCAGCAGTGGAGTACAGGGGGCGAGAGGCCCCCTAGGCGAGCAGTACTTC.